The 12 T cell receptor beta chains given below trace back to one sample, sequenced in a study of cytomegalovirus exposure and HLA in healthy donors. Primers: 60 Vbeta forward and 13 Jbeta reverse. Assay used: immunoSEQ multiplex PCR; TCRdb lists only in-frame clones, some missing. The sample consists of 100,000 to 150,000 clones, roughly 68% of them appearing once. Sequencing was performed on PBMCs. Every receptor here comes from a woman in her fifties or sixties in good health and CMV-seropositive.

A single count supports this clone. The chain couples TRBV7-2 to TRBJ2-3; 9 positions agree with TRBD2. V was pared by 1 base and J by 0 bases, with 2 bases of the junction left unmatched. This CDR3 spans 16 amino acids. CDR1 and CDR2 from the germline V gene are SGHTA and FQGNSA. In DNA, the CDR3 is TGTGCCAGCAGCTTAGGAGCGGGGGGTAGCACAGATACGCAGTATTTT. Its translation: CASSLGAGGSTDTQYF.

The V call is TRBV18, the J call TRBJ2-5, with a weak D call TRBD1 (6 bases). Trimming took off 2 bases at V and 5 bases at J, with 15 bases between the two ends. CDR3 length equals 15 residues. Germline-derived CDR1 and CDR2 are KGHSH and LQKENI. As DNA, the CDR3 is TGTGCCAGCTCACCAAATGACAGGCCCGAGGAGACCCAGTACTTC. Protein: CASSPNDRPEETQYF.

The V gene is TRBV5-1, the J gene TRBJ2-1; 9 bases match TRBD1. Germline lookup yields CDR1 SGHRS and CDR2 YFSETQ. Trimming cost V 1 base and J 8 bases; bases outside gene matches: 1. This CDR3 is 13 amino acids long. DNA for the CDR3: TGCGCCAGCAGCTTGACAGGGGGCCATGAGCAGTTCTTC. Translation: CASSLTGGHEQFF.

Ten or more counts support this clone. The chain joins TRBV27 to TRBJ1-1, with D unclear. With 5 bases removed from V and 11 bases from J, the gap between germline ends came to 3 bases. There are 8 residues in the CDR3. CDR1 MNHEY and CDR2 SMNVEV come from the germline V gene (reference sequence). CDR3 bases: TGTGCCAGCAGTCCTGCTTTCTTT. This encodes CASSPAFF.

This clone appeared a few times. The chain has TRBV5-4 and TRBJ1-3; D possibly corresponds to TRBD1 (6 bases). Germline V gene sequence: CDR1 SGHNT, CDR2 YYREEE (reference sequence). V gave up 4 bases and J gave up 2 bases, with 7 bases separating them. CDR3 length: 13 amino acids. The CDR3 coding sequence is TGTGCCAGCAGCCCAGGGGCTGGAAACACCATATATTTT. Amino acids: CASSPGAGNTIYF.

The gene calls are TRBV5-8 and TRBJ1-1, with a weak D call TRBD1 (5 bases). In germline, CDR1 is SGHTS, CDR2 YDEGEE. The CDR3 has 15 residues. V lost 4 bases and J 4 bases, leaving 17 bases between the germline ends. The CDR3 bases are TGTGCCAGCAGCGCACGGCTGGGGGGAGGCACTGAAGCTTTCTTT. Protein sequence: CASSARLGGGTEAFF.

The DNA of the CDR3 is TGTGCCAGCAGTTTCGATCCTCGGAGGAACACTGAAGCTTTCTTT. This codes for CASSFDPRRNTEAFF. The chain uses TRBV6-6 and TRBJ1-1, with unresolved D. CDR1 and CDR2 (germline): MNHNY, SVGAGI (reference sequence). This CDR3 is built from 15 residues. Trimming left V 4 bases short and J 1 base short, with 13 bases between.

The J gene is TRBJ2-3, the V gene TRBV10-1; tentative D call: TRBD1 (6 bases). The CDR3 extends over 15 amino acids. V was pared by 8 bases and J by 4 bases, with 19 bases between. Germline values: CDR1 WNHNN, CDR2 SYGVQD (reference sequence). The CDR3: CASRNRACFSDTQYF. CDR3 bases: TGCGCCAGCCGGAACAGGGCATGTTTCTCAGATACGCAGTATTTT.

As regards this clone: The same CDR3 can be traced to other DNA sequences in this sample. The chain recombines TRBV5-1 with TRBJ2-7, with D possibly matching TRBD2 (5 bases). CDR1 is SGHRS, CDR2 YFSETQ, per germline. Trimming cost V 0 bases and J 4 bases, with 8 bases left between them. The CDR3 contains 13 residues. CDR3 DNA: TGCGCCAGCAGCTTGGACAGAGGGTACGAGCAGTACTTC. Protein product: CASSLDRGYEQYF.

The CDR3 nucleotides are TGTGCCAGCAGTTGGGGGCCGGGTGCTCGAGAGACCCAGTACTTC. It codes for CASSWGPGARETQYF. V usage is TRBV6-6 and J usage is TRBJ2-5; possible D gene TRBD1, 6 bases. Germline CDR1 is MNHNY and CDR2 is SVGAGI (reference sequence). The length of the CDR3 is 15 residues. Trimming pared 4 bases from V and 4 bases from J, leaving 16 bases between.

This clone was counted only a few times. The rearrangement links TRBV5-1 to TRBJ2-3; no definite D call. CDR1 SGHRS and CDR2 YFSETQ come from the germline V gene. V lost 0 bases and J 4 bases, leaving 12 bases between the germline ends. The length of the CDR3 is 15 residues. The DNA for the CDR3 is TGCGCCAGCAGCTTGGCCTGGAGCTCGGCAGATACGCAGTATTTT. Amino acids: CASSLAWSSADTQYF.

The chain employs TRBV6-6 and TRBJ1-2; the D gene is possibly TRBD1 (5 bases). Germline CDR1 MNHNY, CDR2 SVGAGI (reference sequence). The germline V and J ends were trimmed by 8 bases and 7 bases, with 17 bases remaining between them. The CDR3 extends over 13 amino acids. The CDR3 spells CASGIDWGSGYTF. CDR3 bases: TGTGCCAGCGGAATCGACTGGGGCTCTGGCTACACCTTC.